These 30 T cell receptor beta chains were sequenced from one sample in a study of shared clonotypes between healthy human individuals. The repertoire was sequenced with immunoSEQ multiplex PCR; TCRdb's copy has only in-frame clones and lacks some. The sample has a few million clones, approximately 93% seen once. Material for sequencing was naive CD4+ T cells from PBMCs. Documented subset: CD45RA+ positively selected. These receptors were collected from a man between 18 and 29 years old in good health. Some clones in this sample may be carry-over from other donors' samples.

This chain connects TRBV10-1 to TRBJ2-5; 7 nucleotides align to TRBD1. Germline V CDR1 and CDR2: WNHNN, SYGVQD (reference sequence). This CDR3 contains 13 residues. V shed 3 bases, J shed 5 bases, and the junction held 3 bases outside the gene matches. The CDR3 nucleotides are TGCGCCAGCAGTGAAGGGGGCCGGGAGACCCAGTACTTC. Translation: CASSEGGRETQYF.

V usage is TRBV7-8 and J usage is TRBJ2-7; 8 nucleotides align to TRBD1. Trimming cost V 2 bases and J 4 bases; bases outside gene matches: 7. Germline V gives CDR1 SGHVS, CDR2 FQNEAQ. The CDR3 loop spans 15 amino acids. The CDR3 bases are TGTGCCAGCAGCTTATTAGGACAGGGCCTTTACGAGCAGTACTTC. It encodes CASSLLGQGLYEQYF.

This CDR3 reads CASTTAGQPQHF. CDR3 coding DNA: TGTGCCAGCACCACCGCGGGGCAGCCCCAGCATTTT. This rearrangement joins TRBV7-9 to TRBJ1-5, with unresolved D. V was pared by 7 bases and J by 7 bases, with 11 bases between. This CDR3 comprises 12 residues. The V gene's germline CDR1 is SEHNR and CDR2 FQNEAQ (reference sequence). The variable domain in full, completed from reference TRBV7-9 and TRBJ1-5, reads DTGVSQNPRHKITKRGQNVTFRCDPISEHNRLYWYRQTLGQGPEFLTYFQNEAQLEKSRLLSDRFSAERPKGSFSTLEIQRTEQGDSAMYLCASTTAGQPQHFGDGTRLSIL.

This chain uses TRBV5-1 with TRBJ1-4; 7 nucleotides align to TRBD1. There are 17 residues in the CDR3. The germline CDR1 and CDR2 sequences are SGHRS and YFSETQ. V was clipped by 0 bases and J by 0 bases; unmatched bases: 5. This CDR3 is CASSLGGTVATNEKLFF. The CDR3 region has the DNA TGCGCCAGCAGCTTGGGTGGGACAGTTGCAACTAATGAAAAACTGTTTTTT.

This chain uses TRBV15 with TRBJ2-7; tentatively, D is TRBD1 or TRBD2 (6 bases each). The germline CDR1 and CDR2 sequences are LNHNV and YYDKDF (reference sequence). This CDR3 has 15 residues. Trimming shortened V by 1 base and J by 2 bases, and 12 bases separated the two germline ends. The CDR3 coding sequence is TGTGCCACCAGCAGAGTACAGGGAGGAGCCTACGAGCAGTACTTC. Translated, it gives CATSRVQGGAYEQYF.

The chain employs TRBV28 and TRBJ1-6, with 8 bases fitting TRBD1. CDR1 is MDHEN and CDR2 is SYDVKM in the germline V gene. The CDR3 contains 15 residues. The J segment lost 7 bases and the V segment lost 6 bases, leaving 8 bases of the junction unmatched. CDR3 in DNA: TGTGCCAGCAGACCAAGGACAGGGAACAATTCACCCCTCCACTTT. It is translated as CASRPRTGNNSPLHF.

This clone appeared once. The chain combines TRBV6-4 with TRBJ2-5, with D possibly TRBD2 on 5 matching bases. Germline V gene lookup returns CDR1 MRHNA and CDR2 SNTAGT. Trimming took off 6 bases at V and 2 bases at J, with 13 bases between the two ends. This CDR3 is built from 14 residues. CDR3 in DNA: TGTGCCAGCAGCGCCACTCCGGGGCAAGAGACCCAGTACTTC. Amino acid sequence: CASSATPGQETQYF.

The J gene is TRBJ1-1, the V gene TRBV4-3, with 8 bases fitting TRBD1. This CDR3 is built from 14 residues. V was pared by 2 bases and J by 1 base, with 0 bases of the junction left unmatched. Germline CDR1 reads LGHNA; CDR2 reads YSLEER. The CDR3 DNA is TGCGCCAGCAGCCAACAGGGGGCGAACACTGAAGCTTTCTTT. Protein product: CASSQQGANTEAFF.

This clone was observed a single time. The chain links TRBV2 to TRBJ2-5; TRBD1 might be the D (6 bases). Germline-derived CDR1 and CDR2 are SNHLY and FYNNEI. The CDR3 has 12 amino acids. Trimming left V 10 bases short and J 0 bases short, with 9 bases between. The CDR3 loop reads CAKTGHQETQYF. CDR3 DNA sequence: TGTGCCAAAACAGGGCACCAAGAGACCCAGTACTTC.

V usage is TRBV28 and J usage is TRBJ1-2; D is uncertain. Germline V lookup: CDR1 MDHEN, CDR2 SYDVKM. V dropped 6 bases and J dropped 2 bases, with 16 bases sitting between them. The length of the CDR3 is 15 residues. The CDR3 coding sequence is TGTGCCAGCAGCTTGCCGGGCGGACCGAACTATGGCTACACCTTC. Its protein product is CASSLPGGPNYGYTF.

This sequence joins TRBV15 and TRBJ1-5, with D unresolved. CDR3 length equals 19 residues. CDR1 LNHNV and CDR2 YYDKDF come from the germline V gene (reference sequence). V was cut by 0 bases and J by 0 bases, with 18 bases left in between. This CDR3 is CATSREAAANYYSNQPQHF. In DNA, the CDR3 is TGTGCCACCAGCAGAGAGGCAGCTGCCAATTACTATAGCAATCAGCCCCAGCATTTT.

This sequence joins TRBV7-2 and TRBJ2-4, with D hard to call. There are 15 residues in the CDR3. Germline V gene sequence: CDR1 SGHTA, CDR2 FQGNSA. Trimming cost V 1 base and J 1 base, with 8 bases left between them. CDR3 amino acids: CASSLGAAAKNIQYF. The DNA of the CDR3 is TGTGCCAGCAGCTTAGGGGCAGCCGCCAAAAACATTCAGTACTTC. The variable domain in full, with the rest retrieved from reference TRBV7-2 and TRBJ2-4, is GAGVSQSPSNKVTEKGKDVELRCDPISGHTALYWYRQSLGQGLEFLIYFQGNSAPDKSGLPSDRFSAERTGGSVSTLTIQRTQQEDSAVYLCASSLGAAAKNIQYFGAGTRLSVL.

This clone was seen once. The V call is TRBV5-8, the J call TRBJ2-7; D gene uncertain. V was shortened by 1 base and J by 8 bases, with 16 bases between the two germline ends. This CDR3 is built from 14 residues. Per the germline V gene, CDR1 is SGHTS and CDR2 is YDEGEE. DNA of the CDR3: TGTGCCAGCAGCTTGCCGGCCAAGGTGGTGAAGCAGTACTTC. Its protein product is CASSLPAKVVKQYF.

This chain links TRBV27 with TRBJ1-3, with D possibly being TRBD1 (5 bases). Germline loops: CDR1 MNHEY, CDR2 SMNVEV (reference sequence). V shed 6 bases and J shed 3 bases, with 12 bases lying between them. The CDR3 totals 14 residues. CDR3 loop: CASSSRRGGNTIYF. The CDR3 coding sequence is TGTGCCAGCAGCTCCCGAAGGGGTGGAAACACCATATATTTT.

The V call is TRBV28, the J call TRBJ1-5; 9 nucleotides match TRBD1. Germline assignment: CDR1 MDHEN and CDR2 SYDVKM. The junction had 13 bases not matched to a gene; V was cut back by 5 bases and J by 2 bases. This CDR3 is 18 amino acids long. CDR3 sequence: CASSRHRTGVNGNQPQHF. The CDR3 nucleotides are TGTGCCAGCAGTAGACACAGGACAGGGGTTAACGGCAATCAGCCCCAGCATTTT.

This chain connects TRBV5-5 to TRBJ2-7; 7 bases agree with TRBD2. CDR3 length: 17 residues. Germline lookup yields CDR1 SGHKS and CDR2 YYEKEE (reference sequence). J gave up 2 bases and V 0 bases, and 11 bases lay outside the gene matches. The CDR3 region is CASSLALADSPPYEQYF. In DNA form, the CDR3 reads TGTGCCAGCAGCTTGGCCCTAGCGGATAGTCCTCCCTACGAGCAGTACTTC.

J is TRBJ2-1 and V is TRBV28; TRBD2 agrees at 7 bases. The length of the CDR3 is 13 residues. The trim removed 6 bases at V and 4 bases at J, leaving 3 bases unmatched. Germline lookup yields CDR1 MDHEN and CDR2 SYDVKM. The CDR3 DNA sequence: TGTGCCAGCAGAGCGGGACGTTACAATGAGCAGTTCTTC. It specifies CASRAGRYNEQFF.

The chain is built from TRBV5-1 and TRBJ2-1, with D possibly matching TRBD1 (6 bases). CDR1 SGHRS and CDR2 YFSETQ come from the germline V gene. V lost 0 bases and J 4 bases, leaving 14 bases between the germline ends. This CDR3 has 16 amino acids. The CDR3 protein is CASSLDPGTNYNEQFF. CDR3 in DNA: TGCGCCAGCAGCTTGGACCCCGGGACAAATTACAATGAGCAGTTCTTC.

The chain employs TRBV6-5 and TRBJ2-1; D unresolved. The germline V gene has CDR1 MNHEY and CDR2 SVGAGI. V lost 0 bases to trimming and J lost 7 bases, with 10 bases between them. The CDR3 consists of 14 residues. CDR3 DNA: TGTGCCAGCAGTTACTCGCCCAGCAAGAATGAGCAGTTCTTC. As protein: CASSYSPSKNEQFF.

V and J are TRBV9 and TRBJ2-2, with D maybe TRBD2 (5 bases). Trimming removed 2 bases at V and 4 bases at J, with 12 bases between. This CDR3 region has 15 residues. Germline V gene data show CDR1 as SGDLS and CDR2 as YYNGEE. CDR3 in DNA: TGTGCCAGCAGCGTTGTGGGAGTGAGCACCGGGGAGCTGTTTTTT. Its translation is CASSVVGVSTGELFF. The complete variable domain, with remaining parts taken from reference TRBV9 and TRBJ2-2, reads DSGVTQTPKHLITATGQRVTLRCSPRSGDLSVYWYQQSLDQGLQFLIQYYNGEERAKGNILERFSAQQFPDLHSELNLSSLELGDSALYFCASSVVGVSTGELFFGEGSRLTVL.

This chain connects TRBV7-9 to TRBJ2-1; D is undetermined. The V end was cut by 2 bases, the J end by 7 bases, with 6 bases between. This CDR3 has 12 amino acids. Germline V CDR1 and CDR2: SEHNR, FQNEAQ (reference sequence). CDR3 sequence (DNA): TGTGCCAGCAGCTTAATGGGAAATGAGCAGTTCTTC. Its protein product is CASSLMGNEQFF.

The chain uses TRBV19 and TRBJ1-4, with a tentative D call TRBD1 (6 bases). Trimming removed 4 bases at V and 3 bases at J, with 12 bases between. The CDR3 loop spans 15 amino acids. From germline, CDR1 is LNHDA and CDR2 SQIVND (reference sequence). The CDR3 protein is CASSTNRVANEKLFF. DNA for the CDR3: TGTGCCAGTAGTACAAACAGGGTGGCTAATGAAAAACTGTTTTTT.

The V gene is TRBV9, the J gene TRBJ2-5, with 7 nucleotides matching TRBD1. From germline, CDR1 is SGDLS and CDR2 YYNGEE. The CDR3 spans 14 residues. Trimming removed 3 bases from V and 4 bases from J; junction bases left unmatched: 6. The CDR3 protein is CASSGRTGTETQYF. The CDR3 DNA is TGTGCCAGCAGCGGCCGGACAGGAACAGAGACCCAGTACTTC.

The rearrangement links TRBV2 to TRBJ2-2; 9 positions agree with TRBD1. CDR1 and CDR2 from the germline V gene are SNHLY and FYNNEI. V lost 8 bases, J lost 7 bases, and 8 bases stayed unmatched. The CDR3 extends over 14 amino acids. Here the CDR3 DNA reads TGTGCCAGCCGGAGGACAGGGGTTGGCGGGGAGCTGTTTTTT. It codes for CASRRTGVGGELFF.

The genes are TRBV7-8 and TRBJ1-5, with D unresolved. The CDR3 runs to 16 residues. CDR1 SGHVS and CDR2 FQNEAQ come from the germline V gene. Between the trimmed V and J ends, which lost 4 bases and 4 bases, there was a span of 17 bases. Here the CDR3 reads CASSSGSAPVNQPQHF. Written as DNA, the CDR3 is TGTGCCAGCAGCTCCGGGTCCGCCCCGGTGAATCAGCCCCAGCATTTT.

The chain uses TRBV6-1 and TRBJ1-2; D is perhaps TRBD1 (6 bases). The germline V gene has CDR1 MNHNS and CDR2 SASEGT. V was trimmed by 5 bases and J by 1 base, leaving 14 bases between them. The CDR3 loop spans 15 amino acids. The CDR3 loop is CASSLGTPLNYGYTF. For the CDR3, the DNA is TGTGCCAGCAGTCTAGGGACACCCCTTAACTATGGCTACACCTTC.

The chain uses TRBV29-1 and TRBJ2-1, with TRBD2 matching over 8 bases. Trimming cost V 5 bases and J 5 bases; bases outside gene matches: 11. The CDR3 extends over 15 amino acids. Looked up from germline, CDR1 is SQVTM and CDR2 is ANQGSEA. CDR3 loop: CSVLGTSGPHNEQFF. CDR3 bases: TGCAGCGTTCTTGGAACTAGCGGCCCCCACAATGAGCAGTTCTTC.

The gene calls are TRBV27 and TRBJ1-4; 8 bases map to TRBD1. The CDR3 spans 14 residues. The germline gives CDR1 MNHEY, CDR2 SMNVEV (reference sequence). J gave up 7 bases and V 4 bases, and 5 bases lay outside the gene matches. DNA of the CDR3: TGTGCCAGCAGTTCGACAGGGGAAGGTGAAAAACTGTTTTTT. Encoded protein: CASSSTGEGEKLFF.

J is TRBJ2-2 and V is TRBV15; 11 nucleotides align to TRBD2. Germline CDR1 reads LNHNV; CDR2 reads YYDKDF (reference sequence). Trimming at V came to 0 bases and at J to 1 base, leaving 4 bases not matched to a gene. CDR3 length: 18 amino acids. CDR3 sequence: CATSRDGGTSGNTGELFF. The CDR3 DNA is TGTGCCACCAGCAGAGATGGTGGGACTAGCGGGAACACCGGGGAGCTGTTTTTT.

The chain carries TRBV28 and TRBJ2-3; 8 bases are a match to TRBD1. The germline V gene has CDR1 MDHEN and CDR2 SYDVKM. The CDR3 is 14 amino acids. V shed 6 bases, J shed 7 bases, and the junction held 9 bases outside the gene matches. The CDR3 DNA is TGTGCCAGCAGAGTTCCACAGGGGGTTAATACGCAGTATTTT. Its translation: CASRVPQGVNTQYF.